This T cell receptor (beta chain) appears in the sequencing data of a study of T cell responses to AZD1222 COVID-19 vaccine. Study-level information: Whether given at about 4 or about 12 weeks, second doses were pooled.

Study-wide results and caveats: Unmutated variant regions are reportedly targeted by nearly half of spike-specific TCRs. The donor group comprised mostly white British people and more females; the analysis possibly underestimated clonal diversity. Just 5 to 7 AZD1222 recipients tested seropositive at baseline.

The V and J ends lost 8 bases and 1 base respectively, with 8 bases between them. The germline V gene has CDR1 ENHRY and CDR2 SYGVKD. The CDR3 sequence is 12 residues long. In the case of this clone: Its antigen is currently unknown.

Data came from immunoSEQ multiplex PCR; TCRdb stores just in-frame clones and leaves some out. The sample records some 190,000 clones, about 90% being singletons. The V gene is TRBV10-3, the J gene TRBJ1-1, with D unresolved. Sequenced material: peripheral blood, taken on day 0 of AZD1222 vaccination. The clonotype comes from an adult in good health. CDR3 bases: TGTGCCATCTCGAGGGCGAACACTGAAGCTTTCTTT. Residues: CAISRANTEAFF.